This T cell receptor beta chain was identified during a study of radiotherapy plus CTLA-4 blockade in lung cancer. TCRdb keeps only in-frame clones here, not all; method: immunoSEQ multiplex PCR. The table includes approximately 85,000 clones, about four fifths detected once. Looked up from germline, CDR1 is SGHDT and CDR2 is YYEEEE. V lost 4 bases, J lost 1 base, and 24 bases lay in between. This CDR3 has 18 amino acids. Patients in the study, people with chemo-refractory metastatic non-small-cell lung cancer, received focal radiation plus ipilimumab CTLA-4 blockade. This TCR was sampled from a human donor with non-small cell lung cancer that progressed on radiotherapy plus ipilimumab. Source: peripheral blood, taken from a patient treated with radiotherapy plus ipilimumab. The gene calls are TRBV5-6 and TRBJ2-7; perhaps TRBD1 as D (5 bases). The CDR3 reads CASSDIGLHRSSSYEQYF. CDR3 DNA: TGTGCCAGCAGCGACATAGGCCTCCACAGGTCGTCGTCCTACGAGCAGTACTTC.